This TCR beta chain was sequenced for a study of T cell responses to AZD1222 COVID-19 vaccine. Study details: Whether given at about 4 or about 12 weeks, second doses were pooled.

TCRdb's copy holds only in-frame clones and misses some; the assay was immunoSEQ multiplex PCR. This sample carries 120,000 or so clones, 70% to 90% of them seen once, and the ten largest clones take under 2%. With respect to this clone: Its specificity is not known.

Overall study findings and caveats: Repertoire sampling happened only post peak T cell response. Reports indicate that nearly half of spike-specific TCRs are directed at unmutated variant regions.

V gave up 7 bases and J gave up 2 bases; unmatched junction bases: 10. Germline CDR1 SEHNR, CDR2 FQNEAQ (reference sequence). This CDR3 has 16 residues. The rearrangement links TRBV7-9 to TRBJ2-3; 9 bases agree with TRBD2. This receptor was identified in an adult in good health. Sequenced here: peripheral blood, sampled on day 0 of AZD1222 vaccination. The CDR3 is CASTQASGTNTDTQYF. Here the CDR3 DNA reads TGTGCCAGCACCCAAGCTAGCGGGACCAACACAGATACGCAGTATTTT.